The present T cell receptor (beta chain) was sequenced within a study of cytomegalovirus exposure and HLA in healthy donors. Study-wide findings and caveats: CMV serostatus was the sole immune exposure data available. One cluster of highly shared sequence variants probably arose as a sequencing artifact. A later analysis associated 16,951 TCR beta sequences with HLA alleles at a 0.05 false discovery rate.

Germline V gene data show CDR1 as SQVTM and CDR2 as ANQGSEA. The CDR3 is 13 residues long. Trimming left V 1 base short and J 7 bases short, with 14 bases between. PCR primers comprised 60 Vbeta and 13 Jbeta primers. The table came from immunoSEQ multiplex PCR; TCRdb's copy has only in-frame clones and leaves some out. Of about 140,000 clones detected, approximately 80% appear once; the ten largest clones hold approximately 1.9%. As concerns this clone: Its antigen is undetermined.

The V call is TRBV29-1, the J call TRBJ2-7; D is uncertain. Source material: PBMCs. The sequence came from a woman in her forties in good health and CMV-seronegative. The CDR3 bases are TGCAGCGTTGAAGGGGCACTGGGTATGGAGCAGTACTTC. Its translation: CSVEGALGMEQYF.